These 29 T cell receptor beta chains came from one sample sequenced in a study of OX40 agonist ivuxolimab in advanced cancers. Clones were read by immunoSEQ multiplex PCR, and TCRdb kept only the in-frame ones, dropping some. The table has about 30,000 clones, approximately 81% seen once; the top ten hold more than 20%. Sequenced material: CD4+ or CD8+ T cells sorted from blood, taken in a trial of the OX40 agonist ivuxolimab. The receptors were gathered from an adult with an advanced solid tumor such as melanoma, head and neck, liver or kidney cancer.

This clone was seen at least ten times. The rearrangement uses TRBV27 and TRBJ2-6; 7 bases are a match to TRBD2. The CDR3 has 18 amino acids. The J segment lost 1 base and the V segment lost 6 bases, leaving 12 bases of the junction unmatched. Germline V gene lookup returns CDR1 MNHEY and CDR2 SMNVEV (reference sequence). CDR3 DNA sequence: TGTGCCAGCAGCCCTCCCAGCGGGGCGGGATCTGGGGCCAACGTCCTGACTTTC. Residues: CASSPPSGAGSGANVLTF.

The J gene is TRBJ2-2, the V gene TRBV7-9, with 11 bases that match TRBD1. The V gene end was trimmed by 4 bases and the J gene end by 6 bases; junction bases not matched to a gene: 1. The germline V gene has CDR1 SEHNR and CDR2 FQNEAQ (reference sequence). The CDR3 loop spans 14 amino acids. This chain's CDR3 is CASSSGQGAGELFF. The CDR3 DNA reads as TGTGCCAGCAGCTCGGGACAGGGGGCCGGGGAGCTGTTTTTT.

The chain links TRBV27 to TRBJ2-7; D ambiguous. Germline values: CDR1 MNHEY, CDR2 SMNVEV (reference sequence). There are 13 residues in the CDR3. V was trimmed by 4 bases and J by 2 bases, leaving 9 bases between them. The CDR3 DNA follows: TGTGCCAGCAGTTCTAGGGTACCCTACGAGCAGTACTTC. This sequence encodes CASSSRVPYEQYF.

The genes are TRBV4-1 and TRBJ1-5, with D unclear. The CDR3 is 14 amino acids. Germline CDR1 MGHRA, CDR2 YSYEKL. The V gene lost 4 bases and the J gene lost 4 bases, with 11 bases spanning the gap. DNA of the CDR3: TGCGCCAGCAGCCCCCTCAGCGCAAATCAGCCCCAGCATTTT. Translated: CASSPLSANQPQHF.

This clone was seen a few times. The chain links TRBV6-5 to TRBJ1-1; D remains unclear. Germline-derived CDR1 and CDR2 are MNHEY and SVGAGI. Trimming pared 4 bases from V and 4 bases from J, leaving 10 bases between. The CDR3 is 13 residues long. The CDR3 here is CASSSTPLTEAFF. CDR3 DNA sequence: TGTGCCAGCAGTTCGACACCACTCACTGAAGCTTTCTTT.

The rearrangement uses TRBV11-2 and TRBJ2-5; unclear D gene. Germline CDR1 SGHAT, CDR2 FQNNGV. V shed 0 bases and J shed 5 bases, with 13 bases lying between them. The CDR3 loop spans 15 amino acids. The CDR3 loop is CASSLELLVGETQYF. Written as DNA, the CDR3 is TGTGCCAGCAGCTTAGAGTTGCTAGTGGGGGAGACCCAGTACTTC.

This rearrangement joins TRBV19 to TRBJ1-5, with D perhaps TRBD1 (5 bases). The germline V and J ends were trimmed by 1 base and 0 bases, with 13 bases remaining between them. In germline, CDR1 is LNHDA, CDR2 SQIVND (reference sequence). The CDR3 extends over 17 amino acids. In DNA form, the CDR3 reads TGTGCCAGTAGTATAGTTGGGGGTGGGGATAGCAATCAGCCCCAGCATTTT. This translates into CASSIVGGGDSNQPQHF.

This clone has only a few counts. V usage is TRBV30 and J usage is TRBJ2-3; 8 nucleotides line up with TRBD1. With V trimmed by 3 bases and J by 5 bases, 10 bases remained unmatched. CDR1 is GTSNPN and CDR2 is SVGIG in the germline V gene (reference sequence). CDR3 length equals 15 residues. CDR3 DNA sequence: TGTGCCTGGAGCGGCAGGACAGGGCATAGAGATACGCAGTATTTT. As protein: CAWSGRTGHRDTQYF.

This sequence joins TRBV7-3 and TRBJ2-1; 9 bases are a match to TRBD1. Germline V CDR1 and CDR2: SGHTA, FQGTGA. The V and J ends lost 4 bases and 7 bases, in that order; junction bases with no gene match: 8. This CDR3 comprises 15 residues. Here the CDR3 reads CASSSPGTGHNEQFF. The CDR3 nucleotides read TGTGCCAGCAGCTCCCCCGGGACAGGGCATAATGAGCAGTTCTTC.

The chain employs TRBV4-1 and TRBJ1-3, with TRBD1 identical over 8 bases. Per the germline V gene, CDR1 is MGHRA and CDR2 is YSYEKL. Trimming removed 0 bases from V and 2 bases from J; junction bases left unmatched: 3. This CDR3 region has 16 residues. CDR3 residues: CASSQDPTGAGNTIYF. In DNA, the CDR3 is TGCGCCAGCAGCCAAGACCCGACAGGGGCTGGAAACACCATATATTTT.

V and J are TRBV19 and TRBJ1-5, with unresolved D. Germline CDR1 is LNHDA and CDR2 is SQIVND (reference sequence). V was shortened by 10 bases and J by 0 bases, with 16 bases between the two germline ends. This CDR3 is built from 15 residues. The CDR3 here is CATTNSAYSNQPQHF. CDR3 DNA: TGTGCCACCACCAATTCGGCATATAGCAATCAGCCCCAGCATTTT.

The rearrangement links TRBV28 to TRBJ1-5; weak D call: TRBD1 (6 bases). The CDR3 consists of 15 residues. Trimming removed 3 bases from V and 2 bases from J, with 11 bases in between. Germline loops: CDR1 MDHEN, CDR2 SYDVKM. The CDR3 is CASSFYRVGNQPQHF. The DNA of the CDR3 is TGTGCCAGCAGTTTCTACAGGGTTGGCAATCAGCCCCAGCATTTT.

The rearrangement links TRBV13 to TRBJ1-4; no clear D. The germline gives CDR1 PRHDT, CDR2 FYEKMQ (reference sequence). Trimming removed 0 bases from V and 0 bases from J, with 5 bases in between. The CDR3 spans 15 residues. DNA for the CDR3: TGTGCCAGCAGCTTAGGTTGGGCAACTAATGAAAAACTGTTTTTT. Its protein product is CASSLGWATNEKLFF.

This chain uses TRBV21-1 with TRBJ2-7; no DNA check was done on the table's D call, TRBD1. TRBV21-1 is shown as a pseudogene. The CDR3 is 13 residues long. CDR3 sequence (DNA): TGTGCCAGCAGTTGCCCTAGGGGGCCCGAGCAGTACTTC. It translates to CASSCPRGPEQYF.

The DNA of the CDR3 is TGTGCCAGCAGCTATGACAGACTAGCTTTCTACGAGCAGTACTTC. This sequence encodes CASSYDRLAFYEQYF. V is TRBV5-6 and J is TRBJ2-7; 7 bases match TRBD2. Germline CDR1 and CDR2: SGHDT and YYEEEE. This CDR3 has 15 amino acids. The junction had 9 bases not matched to a gene; V was cut back by 3 bases and J by 3 bases.

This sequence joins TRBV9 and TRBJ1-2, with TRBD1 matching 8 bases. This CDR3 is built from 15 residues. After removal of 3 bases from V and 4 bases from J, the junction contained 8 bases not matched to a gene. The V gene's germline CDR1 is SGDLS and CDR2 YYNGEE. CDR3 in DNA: TGTGCCAGCAGCGGGCAGGGGGCGCATATCTATGGCTACACCTTC. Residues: CASSGQGAHIYGYTF.

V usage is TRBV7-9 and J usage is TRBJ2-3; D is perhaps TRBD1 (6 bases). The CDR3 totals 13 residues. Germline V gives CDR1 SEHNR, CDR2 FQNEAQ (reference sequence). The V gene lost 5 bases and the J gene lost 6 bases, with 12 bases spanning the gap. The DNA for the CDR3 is TGTGCCAGCAGCCCACAGGGTAACGATACGCAGTATTTT. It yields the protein CASSPQGNDTQYF.

Here the CDR3 DNA reads TGTGCCACCCGTAGTGGTTTTGGTAGGTCCTACGAGCAGTACTTC. It encodes CATRSGFGRSYEQYF. The V and J genes are TRBV19 and TRBJ2-7; D not resolved. Per germline, CDR1 LNHDA and CDR2 SQIVND (reference sequence). This CDR3 spans 15 amino acids. V was clipped by 10 bases and J by 1 base, with 20 bases between them.

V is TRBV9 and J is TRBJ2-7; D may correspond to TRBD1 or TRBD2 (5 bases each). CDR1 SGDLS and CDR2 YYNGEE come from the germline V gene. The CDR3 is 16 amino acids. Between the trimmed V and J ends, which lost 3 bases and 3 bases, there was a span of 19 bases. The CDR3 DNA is TGTGCCAGCAGCGGGACCCGGGACCCACCTTACTACGAGCAGTACTTC. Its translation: CASSGTRDPPYYEQYF.

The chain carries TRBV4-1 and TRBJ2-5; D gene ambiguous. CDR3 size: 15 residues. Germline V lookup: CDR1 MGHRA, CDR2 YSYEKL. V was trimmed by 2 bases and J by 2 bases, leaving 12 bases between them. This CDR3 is CASSQIPAPQETQYF. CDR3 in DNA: TGCGCCAGCAGCCAAATTCCAGCTCCTCAAGAGACCCAGTACTTC.

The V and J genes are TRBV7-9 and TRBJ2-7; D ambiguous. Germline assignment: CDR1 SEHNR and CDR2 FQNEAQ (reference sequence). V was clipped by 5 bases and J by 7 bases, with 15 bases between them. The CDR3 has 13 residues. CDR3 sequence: CASSPQVSSEQYF. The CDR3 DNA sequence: TGTGCCAGCAGCCCCCAAGTATCCTCGGAGCAGTACTTC.

CDR3 protein: CASSQTGGSNQPQHF. The CDR3 DNA follows: TGTGCCAGCAGCCAAACTGGGGGGAGCAATCAGCCCCAGCATTTT. This chain uses TRBV7-9 with TRBJ1-5, with D possibly being TRBD1 (5 bases). The CDR3 is made up of 15 amino acids. V was trimmed by 5 bases and J by 1 base, leaving 12 bases between them. The germline gives CDR1 SEHNR, CDR2 FQNEAQ (reference sequence). Looking up the rest from reference TRBV7-9 and TRBJ1-5 gives the full variable domain: DTGVSQNPRHKITKRGQNVTFRCDPISEHNRLYWYRQTLGQGPEFLTYFQNEAQLEKSRLLSDRFSAERPKGSFSTLEIQRTEQGDSAMYLCASSQTGGSNQPQHFGDGTRLSIL.

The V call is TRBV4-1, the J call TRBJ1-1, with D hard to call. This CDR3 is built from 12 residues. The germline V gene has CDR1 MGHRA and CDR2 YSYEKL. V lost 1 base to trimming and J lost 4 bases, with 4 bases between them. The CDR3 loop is CASSQGVTEAFF. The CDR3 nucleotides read TGCGCCAGCAGCCAAGGGGTCACTGAAGCTTTCTTT.

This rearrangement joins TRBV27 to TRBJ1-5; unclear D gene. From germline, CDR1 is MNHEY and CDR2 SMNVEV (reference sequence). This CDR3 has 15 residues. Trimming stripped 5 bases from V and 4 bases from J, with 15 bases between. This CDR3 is CASSLHGYSNQPQHF. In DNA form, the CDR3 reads TGTGCCAGCAGTCTCCACGGGTATTCGAATCAGCCCCAGCATTTT.

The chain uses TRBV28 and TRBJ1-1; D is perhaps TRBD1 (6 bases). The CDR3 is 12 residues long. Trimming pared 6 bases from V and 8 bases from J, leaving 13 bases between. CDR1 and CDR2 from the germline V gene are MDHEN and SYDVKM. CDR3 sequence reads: CASRITGTEAFF. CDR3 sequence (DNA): TGTGCCAGCAGAATTACCGGGACAGAAGCTTTCTTT.

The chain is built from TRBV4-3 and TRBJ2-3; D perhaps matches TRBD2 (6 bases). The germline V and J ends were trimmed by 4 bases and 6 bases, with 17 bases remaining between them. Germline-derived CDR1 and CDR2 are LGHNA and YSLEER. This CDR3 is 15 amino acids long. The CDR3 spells CASSPKVAVGDTQYF. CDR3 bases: TGCGCCAGCAGCCCCAAGGTAGCGGTGGGGGATACGCAGTATTTT.

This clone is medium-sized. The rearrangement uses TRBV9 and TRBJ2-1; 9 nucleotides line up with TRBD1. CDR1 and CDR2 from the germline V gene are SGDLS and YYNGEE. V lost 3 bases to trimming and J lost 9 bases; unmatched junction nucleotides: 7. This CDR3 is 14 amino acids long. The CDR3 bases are TGTGCCAGCAGCGCCGGGTACAGGGGGCGTGAGCAGTTCTTC. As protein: CASSAGYRGREQFF.

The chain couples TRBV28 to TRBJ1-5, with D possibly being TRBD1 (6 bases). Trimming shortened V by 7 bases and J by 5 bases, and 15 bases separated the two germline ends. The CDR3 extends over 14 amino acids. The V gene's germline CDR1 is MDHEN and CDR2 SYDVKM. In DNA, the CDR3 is TGTGCCAGCAACCCGGGACAAGCATATCAGCCCCAGCATTTT. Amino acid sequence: CASNPGQAYQPQHF.

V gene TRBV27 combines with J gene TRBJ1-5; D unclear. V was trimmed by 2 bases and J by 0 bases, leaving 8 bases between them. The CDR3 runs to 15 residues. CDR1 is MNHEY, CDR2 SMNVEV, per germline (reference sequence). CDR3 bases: TGTGCCAGCAGTTTACGACCTCTTAGCAATCAGCCCCAGCATTTT. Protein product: CASSLRPLSNQPQHF.